The clone carrying this T cell receptor (beta chain) has only a few counts. The sample originates from a study of patients and donors after allogeneic stem cell transplantation. CDR1 is MDHEN, CDR2 SYDVKM, per germline. V lost 5 bases and J lost 4, with 9 bases in between. The CDR3 spans 12 residues. From the RT-PCR reads, TCRdb called clonotypes with MiXCR, one entry per CDR3 protein. The sample records 150,000 to 200,000 distinct CDR3 sequences, approximately 28% being singletons. The V call is TRBV28, the J call TRBJ2-7; TRBD2 is a possible D gene (5 bases). The TCR originated in a human donor who was either an allogeneic HSCT recipient or a stem cell or donor lymphocyte infusion donor (not recorded which). It is not recorded whose cells these are; they may come from a transplant donor. The sequenced sample consisted of blood, either unsorted or a sorted T cell fraction (not recorded which). CDR3 residues: CASSAGKYEQYF. Here the CDR3 DNA reads TGTGCCAGCAGTGCCGGGAAATACGAGCAGTACTTC.